The 18 T cell receptor beta chains listed next were all sequenced from one sample in a study of T-cell reconstitution after alpha-beta-depleted transplantation in children. The library targeted TCRbeta and was prepared with unique molecular identifiers. MiXCR, run by TCRdb on the PCR reads, gives a single entry per CDR3 protein. The sample carries 210,000 or so distinct CDR3 sequences, roughly 10% recorded once. Sequenced here: PBMCs from the stem cell graft donor, sampled from the stem cell graft. These receptors originate from a human donor who donated a stem cell graft to a child with acute lymphoblastic leukemia.

V is TRBV29-1 and J is TRBJ2-2; D may be TRBD1 (5 bases). The CDR3 is 15 residues long. Trimming left V 6 bases short and J 7 bases short, with 21 bases between. The germline V gene has CDR1 SQVTM and CDR2 ANQGSEA. The CDR3 spells CSVPKRNQGGGELFF. The CDR3 region has the DNA TGCAGCGTCCCGAAGCGCAATCAGGGTGGCGGGGAGCTGTTTTTT.

The DNA of the CDR3 is TGCAGTGCCACCTCAGGGGCGGGGAATAATCAGCCCCAGCATTTT. This codes for CSATSGAGNNQPQHF. V is TRBV20-1 and J is TRBJ1-5, with D tentatively TRBD1 (6 bases). The CDR3 spans 15 residues. The V and J ends lost 6 bases and 4 bases respectively, with 19 bases between them. Germline values: CDR1 DFQATT, CDR2 SNEGSKA (reference sequence).

The J gene is TRBJ1-1, the V gene TRBV7-6, with a tentative D call TRBD1 (5 bases). V lost 2 bases and J lost 3, with 25 bases in between. This CDR3 is 19 amino acids long. Germline V lookup: CDR1 SGHVS, CDR2 FNYEAQ. CDR3 region: CASSLTPVLGGVVDTEAFF. CDR3 DNA sequence: TGTGCCAGCAGCTTAACCCCGGTGCTGGGGGGAGTGGTGGACACTGAAGCTTTCTTT.

Note on this clonotype: As the CDR3 is not closed by the conserved phenylalanine or tryptophan, this likely results from a read error. The DNA is omitted, as the CDR3 cannot be located on it reliably, and the CDR3 follows TCRdb's listing. The genes are TRBV6-4 and TRBJ1-2; the table calls TRBD1, which could not be checked here. Per germline, CDR1 MRHNA and CDR2 SNTAGT. The CDR3 region is 10 residues in length, termini included. The CDR3 sequence is CAQTPRDPLS.

The gene calls are TRBV24-1 and TRBJ1-2; D perhaps matches TRBD1 (5 bases). V dropped 5 bases and J dropped 0 bases, with 15 bases sitting between them. This CDR3 comprises 16 residues. Per the germline V gene, CDR1 is KGHDR and CDR2 is SFDVKD. The CDR3 bases are TGTGCCACCAGTGCGCCCGGGGGGTCCGCTAACTATGGCTACACCTTC. Its translation: CATSAPGGSANYGYTF.

This clonotype was picked up many times. V gene TRBV9 combines with J gene TRBJ2-3; D is unclear. Germline CDR1 and CDR2: SGDLS and YYNGEE. The CDR3 contains 15 residues. The ends were cut back, 2 bases at V and 4 bases at J, with 14 bases in the middle. The CDR3 sequence is CASSVNAVKSDTQYF. In nucleotides, the CDR3 is TGTGCCAGCAGCGTGAATGCCGTGAAGTCAGATACGCAGTATTTT.

This clonotype was detected many times. The junction differs from germline at one of its ends, possibly a read error. The chain has TRBV27 and TRBJ1-1, with D perhaps TRBD1 (5 bases). Germline-derived CDR1 and CDR2 are MNHEY and SMNVEV (reference sequence). The CDR3 runs 16 residues. CDR3 loop: CASTLRATGVITEAFF. CDR3 nucleotides: TGTGCCAGCACTTTAAGGGCCACGGGGGTGATCACTGAAGCTTTCTTT.

This clonotype was observed many times. The chain links TRBV7-2 to TRBJ1-2; TRBD1 might be the D (6 bases). CDR1 and CDR2 (germline): SGHTA, FQGNSA. V was trimmed by 2 bases and J by 5 bases, leaving 21 bases between them. This CDR3 has 17 amino acids. CDR3 coding DNA: TGTGCCAGCAGCTTATTGGGACCCACACAAGGGGGATATGGCTACACCTTC. It specifies CASSLLGPTQGGYGYTF.

This clonotype occurred a few times. The rearrangement uses TRBV7-9 and TRBJ1-1; 7 bases map to TRBD1. CDR1 and CDR2 from the germline V gene are SEHNR and FQNEAQ (reference sequence). V lost 5 bases to trimming and J lost 10 bases; unmatched junction nucleotides: 7. CDR3 length: 12 amino acids. The CDR3 nucleotides read TGTGCCAGCAGCGCCGACAGGGTAGGAGCTTTCTTT. Its protein product is CASSADRVGAFF.

This rearrangement joins TRBV14 to TRBJ2-1, with 11 positions matching TRBD2. V was clipped by 3 bases and J by 2 bases; unmatched bases: 9. The CDR3 is 18 residues long. From germline, CDR1 is SGHDN and CDR2 FVKESK. The CDR3 here is CASSQGLAAPLPYNEQFF. The CDR3 coding sequence is TGTGCCAGCAGCCAGGGACTAGCGGCCCCGCTTCCCTACAATGAGCAGTTCTTC.

The chain combines TRBV15 with TRBJ1-5; D is uncertain. CDR3 length: 16 amino acids. The germline V and J ends were trimmed by 2 bases and 1 base, with 12 bases remaining between them. Germline V gene lookup returns CDR1 LNHNV and CDR2 YYDKDF (reference sequence). CDR3 bases: TGTGCCACCAGCAGACCCCTCGCCGGCAGCAATCAGCCCCAGCATTTT. It translates to CATSRPLAGSNQPQHF. Full variable domain (rest looked up from reference TRBV15 and TRBJ1-5): DAMVIQNPRYQVTQFGKPVTLSCSQTLNHNVMYWYQQKSSQAPKLLFHYYDKDFNNEADTPDNFQSRRPNTSFCFLDIRSPGLGDTAMYLCATSRPLAGSNQPQHFGDGTRLSIL.

This clonotype was picked up a small number of times. The V gene is TRBV6-2 or TRBV6-3, the J gene TRBJ1-5; D gene ambiguous. Deletions cut 2 bases from V and 6 bases from J, with 14 bases between. Germline lookup yields CDR1 MNHEY and CDR2 SVGEGT. This CDR3 is 15 amino acids long. The CDR3 sequence is CASSYEGSSGQPQHF. CDR3 DNA sequence: TGTGCCAGCAGTTACGAGGGATCTTCAGGTCAGCCCCAGCATTTT.

The chain joins TRBV20-1 to TRBJ1-5, with TRBD1 matching 9 bases. Germline values: CDR1 DFQATT, CDR2 SNEGSKA (reference sequence). The V segment lost 4 bases and the J segment 5 bases; nucleotides outside the gene matches: 6. CDR3 length: 14 residues. CDR3 DNA: TGCAGTGCTAAAGCCGGGACAGGGTATCAGCCCCAGCATTTT. The encoded protein is CSAKAGTGYQPQHF.

This clonotype was counted between two and nine times. The genes are TRBV12-3 or TRBV12-4 and TRBJ2-5; TRBD2 matches 8 bases. The CDR3 covers 15 residues. J lost 2 bases, V lost 5 bases, and 7 bases had no gene match. The CDR3 region has the DNA TGTGCCAGCAGTCCACCGGGGGGGAGGCAAGAGACCCAGTACTTC. This codes for CASSPPGGRQETQYF.

This clonotype was seen repeatedly, ten times or more. The chain links TRBV29-1 to TRBJ1-1; D gene uncertain. Germline CDR1 reads SQVTM; CDR2 reads ANQGSEA. Trimming cost V 6 bases and J 5 bases, with 19 bases left between them. This CDR3 contains 14 residues. CDR3 sequence reads: CSVEKTGPGTEAFF. CDR3 in DNA: TGCAGCGTCGAGAAAACCGGGCCCGGGACTGAAGCTTTCTTT.

The genes are TRBV4-3 and TRBJ2-2, with D unresolved. Germline loops: CDR1 LGHNA, CDR2 YSLEER. The CDR3 runs to 13 residues. Trimming removed 6 bases from V and 1 base from J, with 6 bases in between. The CDR3 here is CASRMGNTGELFF. The CDR3 nucleotides are TGCGCCAGCAGAATGGGGAACACCGGGGAGCTGTTTTTT.

This clonotype appeared a few times. The rearrangement joins TRBV5-1 to TRBJ2-5, with D possibly called TRBD1 or TRBD2 (5 bases each). The CDR3 is 13 amino acids. CDR1 and CDR2 from the germline V gene are SGHRS and YFSETQ. V was shortened by 10 bases and J by 1 base, with 14 bases between the two germline ends. The CDR3 sequence: CASGDPSQETQYF. The CDR3 bases are TGCGCCTCCGGGGACCCCTCCCAAGAGACCCAGTACTTC.

The sample holds many counts of this clonotype. The CDR3 DNA reads as TGTGCCAGCAGTAACTTCGGAGGCCATCAGCCCCAGCATTTT. This translates into CASSNFGGHQPQHF. The V and J genes are TRBV27 and TRBJ1-5; D gene uncertain. The V and J ends lost 5 bases and 5 bases respectively, with 13 bases between them. This CDR3 has 14 residues. Germline V gives CDR1 MNHEY, CDR2 SMNVEV (reference sequence).